Described below is a single TCR beta chain sequence and its context. Its recognized antigen is unknown. This entry belongs to a study of T cells expressing NK-cell markers (dated by TCRdb to about 2020). Looking at the study overall: In sorted CD3+CD56+NKG2C+, CD3+CD56+NKG2C- and CD3+CD56-NKG2C+ T-cell subsets from eight or nine donors, TCR beta-chain repertoires were profiled. Seven of the eight sequenced donors were HCMV-seropositive and one was HCMV-seronegative. Randomly selected healthy volunteers, three men and five women, were used as the eight sequenced donors. Libraries were sequenced as 2 x 150 bp reads on Illumina HiSeq 2000/2500, MiSeq or NextSeq. Broad study findings and their caveats: Whether the expanded NKG2C-expressing T cell clones were specific for HCMV antigens remained unclear. For six donors, the dominant CD3+CD56+NKG2C+ clonotypes were among the top 10 CD8+ clonotypes and accounted for roughly 1.0-8% of CD8+ T cells. Those dominant clonotypes were again the most abundant among CD3+CD56-NKG2C+ cells in four donors, at about 25-65%.

Sequencing used an Illumina HiSeq 2000. TCR beta cDNA libraries were prepared using 5'RACE template switching, which introduced a universal primer site and unique molecular identifiers. Priming for cDNA synthesis came from the TCR beta constant segment, and two successive PCR amplification steps followed. The paper's data handling went like this. MIGEC was used to demultiplex reads and group reads by UMI, and MiTCR was used to assemble and quantify clonotypes. To exclude erroneous sequences, any TCR cDNA sequence not supported by at least two reads was discarded. The tcR package was used for downstream repertoire analysis, and clonotypes were matched across fractions by CDR3 nucleotide sequence plus V segment. Antigen specificity was annotated against VDJdb with VDJmatch, allowing one amino acid substitution in CDR3. Based on TCRdb reprocessing of the reads, there is one entry per CDR3 protein sequence, and DNA is missing. V and J calls and clone size were set by TCRdb, not the authors. The table for this sample lists 500,000 to 600,000 distinct CDR3 sequences. The top ten clonotypes cover 3.5% to 4.5% of the sample.

To determine HCMV serostatus, a commercial ELISA kit was used to detect HCMV-specific IgG in serum. Ficoll density gradient centrifugation was used to isolate peripheral blood mononuclear cells from blood. Sequencing used blood T cells: a sorted CD56 or NKG2C T cell subset, CD4+ or CD8+ T cells, or bulk PBMC T cells (not recorded which). This TCR was sampled from a man aged 18 to 29 in good health. Donor details come from another sample of the same person, matched by shared clones.

The CDR3 region has the sequence CASSLFHRGSDTQYF. The V and J segments used are TRBV12-3 or TRBV12-4 and TRBJ2-3; TCRdb reports TRBD1, a call that lacks DNA to check it against. The CDR3 runs 15 residues from the cysteine to the phenylalanine. Nucleotide data are not available.